One and the same sample provided the 18 T cell receptor beta chains below, sequenced in a study of blood T cell repertoires in COVID-19. Sequenced by immunoSEQ multiplex PCR; TCRdb stores in-frame clones only, minus some. The data hold some 130,000 clones, with around four fifths observed a single time. Source material: peripheral blood. Source of these receptors: a man in his 60s who had recovered from COVID-19.

In this sample, this clone turned up a few times. The rearrangement uses TRBV7-8 and TRBJ1-2, with 9 bases fitting TRBD1. The CDR3 has 13 amino acids. Per germline, CDR1 SGHVS and CDR2 FQNEAQ. With V trimmed by 9 bases and J by 7 bases, 9 bases remained unmatched. CDR3 sequence (DNA): TGTGCCAGTAAAGGGACAGGGTTGGTTGGCTACACCTTC. Translated, it gives CASKGTGLVGYTF.

The V and J genes are TRBV27 and TRBJ1-1; 8 nucleotides match TRBD1. Germline V gives CDR1 MNHEY, CDR2 SMNVEV (reference sequence). The CDR3 runs 14 residues. J was trimmed by 4 bases and V by 6 bases; bases with no gene match: 7. For the CDR3, the DNA is TGTGCCAGCAGGGACAGGGTGGGTAGCACTGAAGCTTTCTTT. This encodes CASRDRVGSTEAFF.

This clone was counted between two and nine times. The CDR3 sequence: CASSQDRGRIVETQYF. CDR3 nucleotide sequence: TGTGCCAGCAGCCAGGACAGGGGGCGCATCGTAGAGACCCAGTACTTC. V and J are TRBV5-6 and TRBJ2-5, with 11 positions matching TRBD1. With V trimmed by 4 bases and J by 4 bases, 9 bases remained unmatched. This CDR3 spans 16 amino acids. Germline V gene data show CDR1 as SGHDT and CDR2 as YYEEEE.

This chain connects TRBV24-1 to TRBJ2-3; TRBD1 might be the D (6 bases). The CDR3 sequence is 17 residues long. Germline lookup yields CDR1 KGHDR and CDR2 SFDVKD. Trimming took 3 bases from V and 2 from J, leaving 17 bases between them. Here the CDR3 reads CATSDPGGRGATDTQYF. The CDR3 nucleotides read TGTGCCACCAGTGATCCTGGGGGCAGGGGTGCCACAGATACGCAGTATTTT.

This clone occurred once. This chain connects TRBV6-5 to TRBJ2-1; 7 bases match TRBD1. CDR3 length: 15 amino acids. Losses at the gene ends were 2 bases for V and 4 bases for J; bases not matched to a gene: 5. Germline CDR1 is MNHEY and CDR2 is SVGAGI. For the CDR3, the DNA is TGTGCCAGCAGTTACGAGGGGACAGAGTACAATGAGCAGTTCTTC. Translation: CASSYEGTEYNEQFF.

A note on this clone: The germline gene is not matched at one end of the junction; a read error may be the cause. The rearrangement links TRBV7-7 to TRBJ2-5; TRBD2 is a possible D gene (6 bases). Germline V gene data show CDR1 as SSHAT and CDR2 as FNYEAQ (reference sequence). CDR3 length: 15 residues. The CDR3 spells CASSLASAYQETQYF. The CDR3 DNA sequence: TGTGCTAGCAGCTTAGCTAGCGCGTACCAAGAGACCCAGTACTTC.

The chain links TRBV5-1 to TRBJ1-2; 8 bases map to TRBD1. J lost 6 bases, V lost 5 bases, and 12 bases had no gene match. Per germline, CDR1 SGHRS and CDR2 YFSETQ. The length of the CDR3 is 15 residues. The CDR3 loop reads CASSSQGALRDGYTF. The DNA for the CDR3 is TGCGCCAGCAGTTCCCAGGGGGCGTTGCGGGATGGCTACACCTTC.

The genes are TRBV19 and TRBJ2-2, with TRBD1 matching over 9 bases. The junction had 7 bases not matched to a gene; V was cut back by 5 bases and J by 9 bases. Germline V gene data show CDR1 as LNHDA and CDR2 as SQIVND (reference sequence). CDR3 length equals 14 residues. CDR3 sequence: CASSSDRGKRELFF. CDR3 nucleotide sequence: TGTGCCAGTAGTTCGGACAGGGGTAAAAGGGAGCTGTTTTTT.

The gene calls are TRBV3-1 (or the pseudogene TRBV3-2) and TRBJ1-6; D perhaps matches TRBD1 (6 bases). The germline CDR1 and CDR2 sequences are LGHDT and YNNKEL (reference sequence). Trimming removed 0 bases from V and 10 bases from J, with 7 bases in between. This CDR3 contains 13 residues. The CDR3 region is CASSQEGTSPLHF. CDR3 sequence (DNA): TGTGCCAGCAGCCAAGAGGGGACATCACCCCTCCACTTT.

This clone was recorded at least ten times. The chain couples TRBV3-1 (or the pseudogene TRBV3-2) to TRBJ2-3, with TRBD1 as a possible D gene (6 bases). Germline values: CDR1 LGHDT, CDR2 YNNKEL (reference sequence). This CDR3 is 16 amino acids long. V lost 0 bases, J lost 3 bases, and 13 bases lay in between. Here the CDR3 reads CASSQEGARRTDTQYF. The CDR3 DNA reads TGTGCCAGCAGCCAAGAGGGGGCTCGTCGGACAGATACGCAGTATTTT.

A note on this clone: In the same sample, other DNA sequences code for this CDR3. The chain has TRBV7-9 and TRBJ2-5; the D gene is possibly TRBD1 (6 bases). V lost 3 bases to trimming and J lost 5 bases, with 10 bases between them. This CDR3 region has 13 residues. Germline V lookup: CDR1 SEHNR, CDR2 FQNEAQ (reference sequence). CDR3 loop: CASSFGGGETQYF. For the CDR3, the DNA is TGTGCCAGCAGCTTTGGGGGCGGGGAGACCCAGTACTTC.

The J gene is TRBJ2-5, the V gene TRBV7-2; D is perhaps TRBD2 (6 bases). V lost 1 base and J lost 4, with 10 bases in between. In germline, CDR1 is SGHTA, CDR2 FQGNSA. The CDR3 runs to 14 residues. CDR3 nucleotide sequence: TGTGCCAGCAGCTTAGTTGCGGGGCGAGAGACCCAGTACTTC. Protein: CASSLVAGRETQYF.

V and J are TRBV27 and TRBJ2-7, with D possibly matching TRBD1 (6 bases). V lost 6 bases and J 1 base, leaving 13 bases between the germline ends. The CDR3 spans 14 residues. Per germline, CDR1 MNHEY and CDR2 SMNVEV (reference sequence). The CDR3 region is CASRARTASYEQYF. CDR3 bases: TGTGCCAGCAGAGCCAGGACAGCGTCCTACGAGCAGTACTTC.

The V gene is TRBV6-1, the J gene TRBJ1-2, with 11 bases identical to TRBD1. Trimming at V came to 4 bases and at J to 3 bases, leaving 13 bases not matched to a gene. The CDR3 has 18 amino acids. Germline loops: CDR1 MNHNS, CDR2 SASEGT. The CDR3 bases are TGTGCCAGCAGTGGGATTACCGGGACAGGGGGTCTGGACTATGGCTACACCTTC. This encodes CASSGITGTGGLDYGYTF.

This chain links TRBV14 with TRBJ2-3, with 8 bases identical to TRBD2. The germline gives CDR1 SGHDN, CDR2 FVKESK. The J segment lost 3 bases and the V segment lost 5 bases, leaving 7 bases of the junction unmatched. The CDR3 runs to 15 residues. CDR3 loop: CASSFSGAFTDTQYF. CDR3 DNA: TGTGCCAGCAGCTTTAGCGGGGCCTTTACAGATACGCAGTATTTT.

The chain combines TRBV6-2 or TRBV6-3 with TRBJ1-1, with D uncertain. The CDR3 spans 15 residues. The V end lost 4 bases, the J end lost 1 base, and 13 bases lay between the germline ends. Germline V gene lookup returns CDR1 MNHEY and CDR2 SVGEGT. Here the CDR3 reads CASSSSGVTNTEAFF. CDR3 DNA: TGTGCCAGCAGTTCCTCAGGAGTAACGAACACTGAAGCTTTCTTT.

This chain connects TRBV7-2 to TRBJ2-2; TRBD2 aligns across 8 bases. Trimming took 4 bases from V and 1 from J; bases not matched to a gene: 5. This CDR3 spans 16 amino acids. Germline V gene lookup returns CDR1 SGHTA and CDR2 FQGNSA. As DNA, the CDR3 is TGTGCCAGCAGCTCTAAGGGGACTAGGAACACCGGGGAGCTGTTTTTT. Translating it yields CASSSKGTRNTGELFF. Filled out from reference TRBV7-2 and TRBJ2-2, the complete variable domain reads GAGVSQSPSNKVTEKGKDVELRCDPISGHTALYWYRQSLGQGLEFLIYFQGNSAPDKSGLPSDRFSAERTGGSVSTLTIQRTQQEDSAVYLCASSSKGTRNTGELFFGEGSRLTVL.

This clone has only a few counts. The V call is TRBV10-3, the J call TRBJ2-7, with 11 bases identical to TRBD1. CDR3 size: 15 residues. The V segment lost 4 bases and the J segment 5 bases; nucleotides outside the gene matches: 7. Germline V CDR1 and CDR2: ENHRY, SYGVKD. As DNA, the CDR3 is TGTGCCATCAGTGCGCGGACAGGGGGCCAACACGAGCAGTACTTC. Residues: CAISARTGGQHEQYF.